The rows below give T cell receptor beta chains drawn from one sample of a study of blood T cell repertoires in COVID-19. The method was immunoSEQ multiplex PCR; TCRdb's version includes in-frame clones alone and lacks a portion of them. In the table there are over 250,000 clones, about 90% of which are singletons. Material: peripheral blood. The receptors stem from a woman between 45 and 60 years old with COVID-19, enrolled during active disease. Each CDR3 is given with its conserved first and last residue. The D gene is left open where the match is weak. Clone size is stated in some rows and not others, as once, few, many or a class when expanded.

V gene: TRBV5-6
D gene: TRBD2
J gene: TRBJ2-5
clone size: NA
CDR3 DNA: TGTGCCAGCAGCCGGCGAAGGGGAGGGGAAGAGACCCAGTACTTC
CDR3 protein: CASSRRRGGEETQYF

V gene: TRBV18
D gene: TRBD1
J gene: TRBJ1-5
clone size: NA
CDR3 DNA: TGTGCCAGCTCTACAGGGGACAGGGCGGCCCAGCATTTT
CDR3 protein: CASSTGDRAAQHF

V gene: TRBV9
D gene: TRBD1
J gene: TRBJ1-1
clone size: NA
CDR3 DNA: TGTGCCAGCAGCGTACAGGGGGCCACTGAAGCTTTCTTT
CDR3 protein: CASSVQGATEAFF

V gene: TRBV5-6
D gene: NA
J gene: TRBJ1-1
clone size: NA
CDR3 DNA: TGTGCCAGCAGCCCATGGGGGGGCCGGGATTTCTTT
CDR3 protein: CASSPWGGRDFF

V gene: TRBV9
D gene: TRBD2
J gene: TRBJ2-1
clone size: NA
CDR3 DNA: TGTGCCAGCAGCGTAGTCGATGGCTCCTCTAGCGGATCCTACAATGAGCAGTTCTTC
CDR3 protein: CASSVVDGSSSGSYNEQFF

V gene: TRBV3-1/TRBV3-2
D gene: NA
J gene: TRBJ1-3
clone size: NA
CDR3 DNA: TGTGCCAGCAGCCAAGAATGGTCAGGTCCGGGAAACACCATATATTTT
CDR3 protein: CASSQEWSGPGNTIYF

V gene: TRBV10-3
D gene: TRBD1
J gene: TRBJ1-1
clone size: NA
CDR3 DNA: TGTGCCATCAGTTTGGACAGGGACACTGAAGCTTTCTTT
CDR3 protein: CAISLDRDTEAFF

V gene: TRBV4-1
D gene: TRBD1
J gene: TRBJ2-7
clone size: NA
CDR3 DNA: TGCGCCAGCACCCTCGACCGGGACAGGGGGACCGAGCAGTACTTC
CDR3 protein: CASTLDRDRGTEQYF

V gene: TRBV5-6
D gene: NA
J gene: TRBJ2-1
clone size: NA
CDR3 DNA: TGTGCCAGCAGCTTGGTTGCGGGAAGCTACAATGAGCAGTTCTTC
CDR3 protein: CASSLVAGSYNEQFF

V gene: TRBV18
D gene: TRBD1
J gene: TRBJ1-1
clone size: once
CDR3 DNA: TGTGCCAGCTCACCCTTACAGGGGAGCGACACTGAAGCTTTCTTT
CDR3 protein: CASSPLQGSDTEAFF

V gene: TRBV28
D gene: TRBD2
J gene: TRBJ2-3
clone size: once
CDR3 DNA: TGTGCCATCGTAGGGACTAGCGGGAGAGGCACAGATACGCAGTATTTT
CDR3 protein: CAIVGTSGRGTDTQYF